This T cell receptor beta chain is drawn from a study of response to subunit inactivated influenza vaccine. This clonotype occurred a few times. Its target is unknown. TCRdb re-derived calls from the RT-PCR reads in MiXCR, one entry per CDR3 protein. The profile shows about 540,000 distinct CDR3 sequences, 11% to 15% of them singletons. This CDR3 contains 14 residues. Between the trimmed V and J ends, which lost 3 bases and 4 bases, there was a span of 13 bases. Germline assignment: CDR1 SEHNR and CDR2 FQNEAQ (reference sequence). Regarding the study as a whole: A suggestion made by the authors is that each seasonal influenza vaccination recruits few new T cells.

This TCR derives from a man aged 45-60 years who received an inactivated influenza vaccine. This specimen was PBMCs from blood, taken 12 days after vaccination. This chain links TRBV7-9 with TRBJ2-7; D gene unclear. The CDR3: CASSFRLGMYEQYF. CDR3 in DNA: TGTGCCAGCAGCTTTCGGTTGGGTATGTACGAGCAGTACTTC.